This T cell receptor (beta chain) stems from a study of beta chain features in type 1 diabetes. This clone was seen more than once but under ten times. This sample includes further DNA sequences coding for the same CDR3. The isolated RNA, all of it, was reverse transcribed, so expressed TCRB transcripts were what got sequenced. Assay: immunoSEQ multiplex PCR; the TCRdb copy retains only in-frame clones and omits some. Here the sample spans roughly 380,000 clones, 20% being singletons. Germline CDR1 and CDR2: SEHNR and FQNEAQ (reference sequence). This CDR3 comprises 15 residues. Trimming cost V 4 bases and J 0 bases; bases outside gene matches: 2.

The chain employs TRBV7-9 and TRBJ2-2, with 7 bases lining up with TRBD1. The sample was naive CD4+ T cells from blood. The sequence came from a woman younger than 30 in good health. This CDR3 is CASSSGTANTGELFF. The CDR3, as DNA: TGTGCCAGCAGCTCCGGGACAGCGAACACCGGGGAGCTGTTTTTT.